This is a list of T cell receptor beta chains from one sample in a study of shared clonotypes between healthy human individuals. The protocol was immunoSEQ multiplex PCR, while the TCRdb copy is restricted to in-frame clones and leaves out a portion. The sample lists about 2 million clones; over 85% were seen once. The material sequenced was naive CD8+ T cells sorted from blood. These receptor sequences come from a man aged 18 to 30 in good health. The CDR3 runs from the conserved cysteine through the conserved F or W.

TRBV6-5	TRBJ1-1	CASSYSIDTEAFF
TRBV7-9	TRBJ2-2	CASSFGTSGTNTGELFF
TRBV7-9	TRBJ1-1	CASSSLSGGPNTEAFF
TRBV2	TRBJ1-4	CASSPGTGAANEKLFF
TRBV2	TRBJ2-5	CASSLTGQQETQYF
TRBV5-5	TRBJ2-7	CASSLLGQGYEQYF
TRBV6-5	TRBJ2-5	CASSYVAGGPLETQYF
TRBV7-9	TRBJ1-2	CASSLVGTGPYGYTF
TRBV29-1	TRBJ1-3	CSVEADGVSGNTIYF
TRBV4-1	TRBJ1-1	CASSQTPGNTEAFF
TRBV14	TRBJ1-1	CASSAAGSTEAFF
TRBV6-5	TRBJ2-3	CASSFSFKDTQYF
TRBV28	TRBJ2-2	CASRTPRGGNTGELFF
TRBV27	TRBJ2-7	CASSFRGPSYEQYF
TRBV11-2	TRBJ2-5	CASSLGILLAGTYQETQYF
TRBV10-2	TRBJ2-5	CASSEHLYQETQYF
TRBV18	TRBJ2-3	CASSPDPPGLAGGPPADTQYF
TRBV4-1	TRBJ2-3	CASSWDRGSDTQYF
TRBV28	TRBJ1-6	CASSLVEDIGSPLHF
TRBV27	TRBJ2-2	CASSPSGNLGTGELFF
TRBV4-3	TRBJ2-7	CASSQENSGNYEQYF
TRBV7-2	TRBJ2-1	CASSLALGKYNEQFF
TRBV6-4	TRBJ2-3	CASSEGWLGDTQYF
TRBV23-1	TRBJ1-1	CASSQSSAGTRDTEAFF
TRBV6-1	TRBJ1-1	CASSEPIGRVRTEAFF
TRBV4-1	TRBJ1-6	CASSQEGAEGNSPLHF
TRBV28	TRBJ1-2	CASSPEPGNYGYTF
TRBV4-1	TRBJ1-1	CASSPRQGNTEAFF
TRBV5-1	TRBJ2-7	CASSLSPGGYYEQYF
TRBV5-6	TRBJ2-7	CASSRTTLEQYF